Sequencing of this TCR beta chain was carried out in a study of cytomegalovirus exposure and HLA in healthy donors. Across the whole study: A data release that came early held roughly 85 million unique TCRs from HLA-typed donors. Most donors, 70% to 85% of more than 300 genotyped, fell in the Caucasian-associated ancestry cluster.

Researchers ran the PCR with 60 Vbeta and 13 Jbeta primers. Assay: immunoSEQ multiplex PCR; the TCRdb copy retains only in-frame clones and omits some. This table holds about 160,000 clones, 75% to 90% found once. The study, taken as a whole, reports: TCR beta V- and J-gene trimming, according to a later analysis, was linked to a missense DCLRE1C variant. Published work reported that the classifier diagnosed cytomegalovirus status with high specificity and sensitivity.

Note on this clone: What it binds is not known.

Trimming stripped 4 bases from V and 6 bases from J, with 12 bases between. Germline assignment: CDR1 SQVTM and CDR2 ANQGSEA. The CDR3 runs 12 residues. The V and J genes are TRBV29-1 and TRBJ1-1; D might be TRBD1 (5 bases). This sequence was found in a woman aged 50 to 65 in good health and CMV-seropositive. Sequenced: PBMCs. The CDR3 bases are TGCAGCGTTGCAGTGGACATATCTGAAGCTTTCTTT. This translates into CSVAVDISEAFF.